This entry lists 26 T cell receptor beta chains sequenced from one sample in a study of T cells in Graves' hyperthyroidism and ophthalmopathy. Regions amplified from RNA transcripts were the TCR beta CDR3 regions. During a first-round RT-PCR of the TCR CDR3, the HTBI primer set was used. MiXCR, applied by TCRdb to the multiplex PCR reads, yields one record per CDR3 protein. The sample contains about 270,000 distinct CDR3 sequences, around 25% of which appear only once. Source material: blood. The receptor set was obtained from a woman in her forties with Graves' ophthalmopathy.

This clonotype was counted at least ten times. V is TRBV28 and J is TRBJ2-7; D is unclear. V lost 3 bases, J lost 2 bases, and 5 bases lay in between. The CDR3 is 12 amino acids. CDR1 MDHEN and CDR2 SYDVKM come from the germline V gene. DNA of the CDR3: TGTGCCAGCAGTTTGGCCCCCTACGAGCAGTACTTC. Its translation is CASSLAPYEQYF.

This clonotype was observed many times. The chain couples TRBV30 to TRBJ1-2, with TRBD1 as a possible D gene (5 bases). The CDR3 is 14 amino acids. Germline CDR1 GTSNPN, CDR2 SVGIG (reference sequence). Trimming took 2 bases from V and 4 from J, leaving 14 bases between them. The CDR3 region has the DNA TGTGCCTGGAGTTTGGTGGGGCAGTTCTATGGCTACACCTTC. Its protein is CAWSLVGQFYGYTF.

The chain combines TRBV7-3 with TRBJ1-1; D is ambiguous. The ends were cut back, 6 bases at V and 1 base at J, with 12 bases in the middle. Germline values: CDR1 SGHTA, CDR2 FQGTGA. The CDR3 has 14 residues. This chain's CDR3 is CASSSAGANTEAFF. Written as DNA, the CDR3 is TGTGCCAGCAGTTCGGCAGGAGCGAACACTGAAGCTTTCTTT.

This clonotype appeared many times. The rearrangement joins TRBV28 to TRBJ1-1; possibly TRBD1 for D (5 bases). Trimming removed 2 bases from V and 0 bases from J, with 16 bases in between. The CDR3 totals 17 residues. The germline V gene has CDR1 MDHEN and CDR2 SYDVKM. CDR3 sequence (DNA): TGTGCCAGCAGTTTACCGGGACTTGGGGGACTGAACACTGAAGCTTTCTTT. Its translation: CASSLPGLGGLNTEAFF.

The chain employs TRBV4-1 and TRBJ1-2, with unresolved D. CDR3 length equals 18 residues. Germline lookup yields CDR1 MGHRA and CDR2 YSYEKL. The V and J ends lost 1 base and 4 bases respectively, with 22 bases between them. This chain's CDR3 is CASSQGLLVEGRPYGYTF. As DNA, the CDR3 is TGCGCCAGCAGCCAAGGCCTTCTTGTGGAGGGTCGGCCCTATGGCTACACCTTC.

This chain uses TRBV6-1 with TRBJ1-2; D ambiguous. Trimming removed 5 bases at V and 0 bases at J, with 7 bases between. Looked up from germline, CDR1 is MNHNS and CDR2 is SASEGT. This CDR3 is built from 13 residues. The CDR3 is CASSRIPNYGYTF. The CDR3 DNA is TGTGCCAGCAGTCGGATCCCTAACTATGGCTACACCTTC.

This clonotype turned up a few times. This may be a read error: a much more frequent sequence differs by one nucleotide. The chain joins TRBV4-1 to TRBJ2-7; 7 bases match TRBD1. The CDR3 is 16 amino acids. Germline-derived CDR1 and CDR2 are MGHRA and YSYEKL. CDR3 in DNA: TGCGCCAGCAGCCAGGGGCGAACAGGGGAAGGCTACGAGCAGTGCTTC. Protein: CASSQGRTGEGYEQCF.

Ten or more counts support this clonotype. The CDR3 region has the DNA TGTGCCAGCAGTTACTCTGGGACCCCCTCTTCTAAAAACATTCAGTACTTC. Protein: CASSYSGTPSSKNIQYF. V and J are TRBV6-5 and TRBJ2-4; D is perhaps TRBD1 or TRBD2 (5 bases each). V was shortened by 0 bases and J by 4 bases, with 16 bases between the two germline ends. Germline CDR1 MNHEY, CDR2 SVGAGI. The CDR3 runs to 17 residues.

V usage is TRBV6-5 and J usage is TRBJ2-7, with 8 bases that match TRBD1. The CDR3 covers 15 residues. Germline assignment: CDR1 MNHEY and CDR2 SVGAGI. Unmatched junction bases numbered 7, after V lost 0 bases and J lost 6 bases. The CDR3 loop is CASSYSMGDRGEQYF. CDR3 nucleotide sequence: TGTGCCAGCAGTTACTCGATGGGAGACAGGGGCGAGCAGTACTTC.

In this sample, this clonotype turned up many times. The gene calls are TRBV12-3 or TRBV12-4 and TRBJ2-5; the match to TRBD1 covers 12 bases. The CDR3 loop spans 17 amino acids. With 6 bases clipped from V and 4 bases from J, the junction kept 12 bases outside the gene matches. The CDR3 nucleotides read TGTGCCAGCAGCCCTCCCGGGACAGGGGGCGCAGGAGAGACCCAGTACTTC. This encodes CASSPPGTGGAGETQYF.

The chain is built from TRBV27 and TRBJ2-3, with D possibly matching TRBD2 (6 bases). Germline V gene lookup returns CDR1 MNHEY and CDR2 SMNVEV (reference sequence). Trimming stripped 3 bases from V and 1 base from J, with 11 bases between. This CDR3 region has 15 residues. The chain's CDR3 is CASSFLAFGTDTQYF. The DNA of the CDR3 is TGTGCCAGCAGTTTCCTAGCGTTCGGCACAGATACGCAGTATTTT.

Ten or more counts support this clonotype. The V gene is TRBV5-5, the J gene TRBJ2-5, with a tentative D call TRBD2 (6 bases). Germline V gene data show CDR1 as SGHKS and CDR2 as YYEKEE (reference sequence). The V gene lost 3 bases and the J gene lost 4 bases, with 16 bases spanning the gap. The CDR3 is 15 amino acids. The CDR3 is CASSYQPGLAETQYF. The CDR3 region has the DNA TGTGCCAGCAGCTACCAGCCGGGACTCGCAGAGACCCAGTACTTC.

This clonotype was recorded at least ten times. The chain links TRBV11-1 to TRBJ1-2; D is ambiguous. The CDR3 sequence is 14 residues long. Trimming took off 5 bases at V and 0 bases at J, with 10 bases between the two ends. Germline lookup yields CDR1 SGHAT and CDR2 FQDESV (reference sequence). The CDR3 region has the DNA TGTGCCAGCAGCCCAGACAACTCTAACTATGGCTACACCTTC. Translation: CASSPDNSNYGYTF.

This clonotype was counted many times. V usage is TRBV20-1 and J usage is TRBJ1-1, with D possibly matching TRBD1 (5 bases). Germline V CDR1 and CDR2: DFQATT, SNEGSKA (reference sequence). Trimming pared 1 base from V and 3 bases from J, leaving 18 bases between. The CDR3 sequence is 16 residues long. The CDR3 here is CSARVLSGEKDTEAFF. The CDR3 DNA is TGCAGTGCTAGAGTCTTATCGGGGGAGAAGGACACTGAAGCTTTCTTT.

This clonotype was counted at least ten times. The rearrangement joins TRBV6-4 to TRBJ2-4, with D perhaps matching TRBD2 (5 bases). Per the germline V gene, CDR1 is MRHNA and CDR2 is SNTAGT. The CDR3 has 13 residues. With 4 bases removed from V and 9 bases from J, the gap between germline ends came to 13 bases. CDR3 region: CASSAVAGGIQYF. CDR3 nucleotides: TGTGCCAGCAGTGCGGTGGCCGGAGGCATTCAGTACTTC.

In its sample, this clonotype was seen many times. The chain joins TRBV28 to TRBJ2-7; 8 nucleotides match TRBD2. CDR1 is MDHEN and CDR2 is SYDVKM in the germline V gene. This CDR3 has 16 residues. Unmatched junction bases numbered 10, after V lost 4 bases and J lost 2 bases. The CDR3 loop is CASSYPRVAGTYEQYF. The CDR3 nucleotides are TGTGCCAGCAGTTATCCCCGGGTAGCGGGAACCTACGAGCAGTACTTC.

This clonotype was counted a few times. The V call is TRBV20-1, the J call TRBJ2-7; TRBD1 matches at 9 bases. The germline CDR1 and CDR2 sequences are DFQATT and SNEGSKA (reference sequence). The J segment lost 3 bases and the V segment lost 3 bases, leaving 6 bases of the junction unmatched. CDR3 length: 14 residues. CDR3 sequence: CSASGDRDYYEQYF. The DNA of the CDR3 is TGCAGTGCTAGTGGGGACAGGGACTACTACGAGCAGTACTTC.

This clonotype has a count of ten or more. The gene calls are TRBV2 and TRBJ1-6; 7 nucleotides align to TRBD1. Germline CDR1 reads SNHLY; CDR2 reads FYNNEI. This CDR3 is 14 amino acids long. Unmatched junction bases numbered 6, after V lost 3 bases and J lost 10 bases. The CDR3 here is CASSDRDSLSPLHF. CDR3 in DNA: TGTGCCAGCAGTGATCGGGACAGTTTGTCACCCCTCCACTTT.

This clonotype was seen at least ten times. The chain recombines TRBV28 with TRBJ1-2; D may be TRBD1 (6 bases). The V and J ends lost 6 bases and 4 bases respectively, with 18 bases between them. The CDR3 length is 15 residues. The germline CDR1 and CDR2 sequences are MDHEN and SYDVKM. Here the CDR3 DNA reads TGTGCCAGCAGCTCGGGGACACCTTATATCTATGGCTACACCTTC. Its protein product is CASSSGTPYIYGYTF.

This clonotype was observed many times. The chain couples TRBV7-8 to TRBJ2-7; 9 bases are a match to TRBD1. This CDR3 is 14 amino acids long. The V gene's germline CDR1 is SGHVS and CDR2 FQNEAQ. V lost 5 bases, J lost 7 bases, and 9 bases stayed unmatched. The CDR3 DNA sequence: TGTGCCAGCAGCGCCCGGGACAGGGTGAGGGAGCAGTACTTC. This gives the protein CASSARDRVREQYF.

Of note for this clonotype: A much bigger clone sits one base away, suggesting this may be a read error. The chain recombines TRBV5-1 with TRBJ1-2; D may be TRBD1 (5 bases). This CDR3 is built from 16 residues. CDR1 and CDR2 from the germline V gene are SGHRS and YFSETQ. V was clipped by 0 bases and J by 4 bases, with 16 bases between them. The CDR3 DNA sequence: TGCGCCAGCAGCTTGGGGATGGGGCAAATCCTCTATGGCTACACCTTC. Protein sequence: CASSLGMGQILYGYTF.

The V and J genes are TRBV6-2 or TRBV6-3 and TRBJ2-7; the D call may be TRBD1 or TRBD2 (5 bases each). Germline-derived CDR1 and CDR2 are MNHEY and SVGEGT. V lost 6 bases and J lost 2, with 14 bases in between. This CDR3 has 14 amino acids. The CDR3 sequence is CASSVGDQTYEQYF. The CDR3 nucleotides read TGTGCCAGCAGCGTGGGGGACCAGACCTACGAGCAGTACTTC.

This clonotype was counted many times. The gene calls are TRBV7-8 and TRBJ2-7; weak D call: TRBD1 (6 bases). CDR1 is SGHVS and CDR2 is FQNEAQ in the germline V gene. CDR3 length: 13 amino acids. V shed 5 bases and J shed 5 bases, with 13 bases lying between them. The DNA of the CDR3 is TGTGCCAGCAGCCTCGGACAGCTCGACGAGCAGTACTTC. Translated, it gives CASSLGQLDEQYF.

The V and J genes are TRBV11-2 and TRBJ1-1; D is undetermined. The V gene lost 5 bases and the J gene lost 8 bases, with 15 bases spanning the gap. CDR3 length: 13 residues. Germline V gene sequence: CDR1 SGHAT, CDR2 FQNNGV. CDR3 sequence: CASSRTPTQEAFF. CDR3 nucleotides: TGTGCCAGCAGCCGGACCCCAACACAAGAAGCTTTCTTT.

The genes are TRBV12-3 or TRBV12-4 and TRBJ1-3; weak D call: TRBD1 (5 bases). The germline V and J ends were trimmed by 6 bases and 0 bases, with 12 bases remaining between them. The CDR3 length is 15 residues. CDR3 amino acids: CASRSAGSSGNTIYF. CDR3 coding DNA: TGTGCCAGCAGGTCTGCAGGGTCCTCTGGAAACACCATATATTTT.

The table lists this clonotype with many counts. The chain has TRBV20-1 and TRBJ2-5; D is uncertain. The CDR3 contains 14 residues. V dropped 0 bases and J dropped 5 bases, with 13 bases sitting between them. Germline CDR1 reads DFQATT; CDR2 reads SNEGSKA (reference sequence). This CDR3 is CSAREGIVGETQYF. The CDR3 nucleotides are TGCAGTGCTAGAGAAGGGATCGTGGGGGAGACCCAGTACTTC.